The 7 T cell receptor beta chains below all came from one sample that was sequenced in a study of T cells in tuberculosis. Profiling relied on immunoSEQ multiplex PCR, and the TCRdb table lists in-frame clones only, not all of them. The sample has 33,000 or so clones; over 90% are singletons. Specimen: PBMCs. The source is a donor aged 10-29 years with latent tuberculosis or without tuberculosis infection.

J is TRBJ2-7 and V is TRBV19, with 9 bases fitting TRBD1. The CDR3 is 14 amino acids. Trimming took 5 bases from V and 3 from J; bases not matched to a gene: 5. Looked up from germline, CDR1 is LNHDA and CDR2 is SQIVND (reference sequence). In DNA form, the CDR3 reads TGTGCCAGTAGTCCAGGGACAGGGTACTACGAGCAGTACTTC. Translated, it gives CASSPGTGYYEQYF.

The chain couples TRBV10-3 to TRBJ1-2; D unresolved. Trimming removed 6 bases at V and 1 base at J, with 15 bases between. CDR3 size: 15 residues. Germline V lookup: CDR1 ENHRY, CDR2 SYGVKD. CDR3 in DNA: TGTGCCATCAGGGATGTAATCCAGGTTAACTATGGCTACACCTTC. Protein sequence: CAIRDVIQVNYGYTF.

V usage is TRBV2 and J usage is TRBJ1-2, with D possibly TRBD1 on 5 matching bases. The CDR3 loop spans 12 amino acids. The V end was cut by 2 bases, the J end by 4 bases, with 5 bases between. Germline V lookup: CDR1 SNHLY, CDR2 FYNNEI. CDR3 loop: CASSEQGYGYTF. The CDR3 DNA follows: TGTGCCAGCAGTGAACAGGGCTATGGCTACACCTTC.

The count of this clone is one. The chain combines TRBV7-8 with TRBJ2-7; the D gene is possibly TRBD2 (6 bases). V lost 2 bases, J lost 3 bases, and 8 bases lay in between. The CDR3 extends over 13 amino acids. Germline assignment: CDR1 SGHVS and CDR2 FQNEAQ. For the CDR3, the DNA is TGTGCCAGCAGCTTAAGGAGGGGCTACGAGCAGTACTTC. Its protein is CASSLRRGYEQYF.

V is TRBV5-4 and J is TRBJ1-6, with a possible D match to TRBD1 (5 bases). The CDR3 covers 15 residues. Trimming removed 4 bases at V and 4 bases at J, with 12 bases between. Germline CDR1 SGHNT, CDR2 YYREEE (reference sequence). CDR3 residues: CASSKSGGYNSPLHF. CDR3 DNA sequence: TGTGCCAGCAGCAAAAGCGGGGGTTATAATTCACCCCTCCACTTT.

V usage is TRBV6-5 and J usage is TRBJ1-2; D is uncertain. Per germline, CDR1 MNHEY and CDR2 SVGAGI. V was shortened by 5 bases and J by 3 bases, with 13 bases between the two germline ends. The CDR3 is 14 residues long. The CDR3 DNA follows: TGTGCCAGCAGTCAGCTAGGAAACGACTATGGCTACACCTTC. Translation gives CASSQLGNDYGYTF.

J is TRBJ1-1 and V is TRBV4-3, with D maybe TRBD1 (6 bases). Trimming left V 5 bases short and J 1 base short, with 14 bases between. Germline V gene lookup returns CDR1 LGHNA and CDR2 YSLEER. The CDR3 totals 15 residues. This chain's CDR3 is CASSASGRGNTEAFF. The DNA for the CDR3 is TGCGCCAGCAGCGCCAGCGGCAGGGGGAACACTGAAGCTTTCTTT.